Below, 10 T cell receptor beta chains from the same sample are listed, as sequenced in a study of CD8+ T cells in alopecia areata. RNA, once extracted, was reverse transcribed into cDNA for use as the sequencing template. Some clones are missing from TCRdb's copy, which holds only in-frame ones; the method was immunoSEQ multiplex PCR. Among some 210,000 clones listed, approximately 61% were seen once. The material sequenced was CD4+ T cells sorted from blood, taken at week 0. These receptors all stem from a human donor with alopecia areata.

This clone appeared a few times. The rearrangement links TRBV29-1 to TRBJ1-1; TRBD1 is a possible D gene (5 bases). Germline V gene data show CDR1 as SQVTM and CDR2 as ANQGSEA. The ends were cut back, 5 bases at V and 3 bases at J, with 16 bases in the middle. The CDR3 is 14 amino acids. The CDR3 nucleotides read TGCAGCGTTAATGTCGGGGGTTGGGACACTGAAGCTTTCTTT. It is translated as CSVNVGGWDTEAFF.

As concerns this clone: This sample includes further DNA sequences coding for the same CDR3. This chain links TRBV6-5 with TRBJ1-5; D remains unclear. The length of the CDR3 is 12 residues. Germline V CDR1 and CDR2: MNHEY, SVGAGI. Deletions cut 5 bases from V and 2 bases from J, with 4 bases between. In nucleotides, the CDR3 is TGTGCCAGCAGTCAGGGCAATCAGCCCCAGCATTTT. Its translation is CASSQGNQPQHF.

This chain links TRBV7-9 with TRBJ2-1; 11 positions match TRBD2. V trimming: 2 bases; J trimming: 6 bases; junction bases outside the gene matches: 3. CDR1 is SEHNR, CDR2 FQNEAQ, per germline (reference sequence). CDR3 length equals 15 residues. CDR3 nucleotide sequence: TGTGCCAGCAGCTTAAGTCTAGCGGGAGGCAATGAGCAGTTCTTC. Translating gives CASSLSLAGGNEQFF.

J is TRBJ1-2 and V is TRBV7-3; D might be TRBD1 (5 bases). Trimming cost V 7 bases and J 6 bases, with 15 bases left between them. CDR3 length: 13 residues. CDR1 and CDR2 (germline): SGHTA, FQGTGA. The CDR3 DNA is TGTGCCAGCATGGGGGACGGGGTGAATGGCTACACCTTC. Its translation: CASMGDGVNGYTF.

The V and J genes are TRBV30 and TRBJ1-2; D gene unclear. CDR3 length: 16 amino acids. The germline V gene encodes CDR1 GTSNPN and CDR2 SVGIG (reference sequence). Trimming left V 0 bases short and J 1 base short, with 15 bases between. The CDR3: CAWSVGGGGLNYGYTF. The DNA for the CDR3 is TGTGCCTGGAGTGTAGGAGGAGGTGGGCTTAACTATGGCTACACCTTC.

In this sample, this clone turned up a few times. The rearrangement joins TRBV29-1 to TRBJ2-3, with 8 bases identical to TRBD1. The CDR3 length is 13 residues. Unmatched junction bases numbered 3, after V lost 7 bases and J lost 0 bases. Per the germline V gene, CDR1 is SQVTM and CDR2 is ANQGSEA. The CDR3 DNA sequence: TGCAGCGCTCACAGGGGGAGCACAGATACGCAGTATTTT. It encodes CSAHRGSTDTQYF.

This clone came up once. The CDR3 DNA follows: TGTGCCTGGATCCCGGGGGGGCCAACCCAGTGGTCGCAGTATTTT. This codes for CAWIPGGPTQWSQYF. This chain connects TRBV30 to TRBJ2-3; 8 bases fit TRBD2. J lost 10 bases, V lost 4 bases, and 16 bases had no gene match. Looked up from germline, CDR1 is GTSNPN and CDR2 is SVGIG (reference sequence). There are 15 residues in the CDR3.

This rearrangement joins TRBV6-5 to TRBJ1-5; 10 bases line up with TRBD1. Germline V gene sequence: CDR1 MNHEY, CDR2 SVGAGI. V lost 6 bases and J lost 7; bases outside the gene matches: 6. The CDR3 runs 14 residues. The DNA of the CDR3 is TGTGCCAGCAGAGGGACAGGGGACAGGCAGCCCCAGCATTTT. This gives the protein CASRGTGDRQPQHF.

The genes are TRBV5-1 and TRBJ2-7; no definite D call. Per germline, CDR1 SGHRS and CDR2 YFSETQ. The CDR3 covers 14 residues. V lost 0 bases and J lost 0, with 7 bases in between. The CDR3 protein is CASSLAPVSYEQYF. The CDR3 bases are TGCGCCAGCAGCTTGGCTCCAGTCTCCTACGAGCAGTACTTC.

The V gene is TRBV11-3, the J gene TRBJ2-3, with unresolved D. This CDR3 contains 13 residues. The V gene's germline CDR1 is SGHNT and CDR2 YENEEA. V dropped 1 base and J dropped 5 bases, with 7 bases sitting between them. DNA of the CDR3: TGTGCCAGCAGCTTAGCTCTAGGAGATACGCAGTATTTT. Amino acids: CASSLALGDTQYF.